Below, 7 T cell receptor beta chains from the same sample are listed, as sequenced in a study of blood T cells in healthy people across ages. Together with a sample-barcoded 5' primer, a J-beta primer mix was included in a second PCR lasting about 6 to 11 cycles. From the 5' RACE reads, TCRdb called clonotypes with MiXCR, one entry per CDR3 protein. The profile covers roughly 1,000,000 distinct CDR3 sequences, with approximately 25% appearing a single time and 0.75% taken by the ten largest. These data are also associated with another study on T cells of mothers and their children.

The sequencing input was blood. These receptors were taken from a girl aged 2-10 years in good health.

This clonotype was counted at least ten times. This sequence joins TRBV4-3 and TRBJ2-5, with TRBD1 identical over 10 bases. The CDR3 extends over 15 amino acids. CDR1 is LGHNA and CDR2 is YSLEER in the germline V gene. V shed 0 bases, J shed 5 bases, and the junction held 3 bases outside the gene matches. The CDR3 bases are TGCGCCAGCAGCCAAGATGGGACAGGGGTCGAGACCCAGTACTTC. Translation gives CASSQDGTGVETQYF.

A few counts support this clonotype. The rearrangement links TRBV3-1 to TRBJ1-6; 8 bases are a match to TRBD1. The germline CDR1 and CDR2 sequences are LGHDT and YNNKEL (reference sequence). The trim removed 4 bases at V and 12 bases at J, leaving 11 bases unmatched. The CDR3 sequence is 15 residues long. The CDR3 DNA is TGTGCCAGCAGCCCCGGGCCAGGGGGCGACGGACCCCTCCACTTT. Translating it yields CASSPGPGGDGPLHF.

This clonotype was detected a few times. The chain recombines TRBV28 with TRBJ2-5, with D tentatively TRBD1 or TRBD2 (5 bases each). V was pared by 3 bases and J by 5 bases, with 19 bases between. From germline, CDR1 is MDHEN and CDR2 SYDVKM. The CDR3 covers 16 residues. Here the CDR3 reads CASSLGDKGLKETQYF. The CDR3 coding sequence is TGTGCCAGCAGTTTGGGGGATAAAGGGCTAAAGGAGACCCAGTACTTC.

The chain is built from TRBV4-2 and TRBJ2-7; 8 nucleotides align to TRBD1. The CDR3 is 14 residues long. Germline assignment: CDR1 LGHNA and CDR2 YNFKEQ. Trimming at V came to 2 bases and at J to 3 bases, leaving 3 bases not matched to a gene. The CDR3 is CASSQPGQVYEQYF. As DNA, the CDR3 is TGTGCCAGCAGCCAACCGGGACAGGTCTACGAGCAGTACTTC.

This clonotype was seen a handful of times. V and J are TRBV12-3 or TRBV12-4 and TRBJ2-1, with TRBD2 as a possible D gene (6 bases). CDR3 length equals 18 residues. V lost 7 bases, J lost 1 base, and 23 bases lay in between. CDR3 nucleotide sequence: TGTGCCAGCACCTCTGGCGTAGGTTGGGGGGAGTCCTACAATGAGCAGTTCTTC. Protein product: CASTSGVGWGESYNEQFF.

This clonotype was seen a handful of times. This chain joins TRBV5-1 and TRBJ1-2; D is undetermined. The CDR3 consists of 15 residues. V was pared by 2 bases and J by 4 bases, with 15 bases between. Germline lookup yields CDR1 SGHRS and CDR2 YFSETQ. CDR3 sequence (DNA): TGCGCCAGCAGCTTATTAGGGAACGGGCCCTATGGCTACACCTTC. Its translation: CASSLLGNGPYGYTF. The whole variable domain, filled in from reference TRBV5-1 and TRBJ1-2, reads KAGVTQTPRYLIKTRGQQVTLSCSPISGHRSVSWYQQTPGQGLQFLFEYFSETQRNKGNFPGRFSGRQFSNSRSEMNVSTLELGDSALYLCASSLLGNGPYGYTFGSGTRLTVV.

This clonotype was counted between two and nine times. This chain links TRBV20-1 with TRBJ1-4; D is uncertain. This CDR3 comprises 14 residues. Per the germline V gene, CDR1 is DFQATT and CDR2 is SNEGSKA (reference sequence). The V gene lost 0 bases and the J gene lost 7 bases, with 12 bases spanning the gap. The CDR3 region is CSARDWAFGEKLFF. The DNA for the CDR3 is TGCAGTGCTAGAGACTGGGCGTTCGGTGAAAAACTGTTTTTT.